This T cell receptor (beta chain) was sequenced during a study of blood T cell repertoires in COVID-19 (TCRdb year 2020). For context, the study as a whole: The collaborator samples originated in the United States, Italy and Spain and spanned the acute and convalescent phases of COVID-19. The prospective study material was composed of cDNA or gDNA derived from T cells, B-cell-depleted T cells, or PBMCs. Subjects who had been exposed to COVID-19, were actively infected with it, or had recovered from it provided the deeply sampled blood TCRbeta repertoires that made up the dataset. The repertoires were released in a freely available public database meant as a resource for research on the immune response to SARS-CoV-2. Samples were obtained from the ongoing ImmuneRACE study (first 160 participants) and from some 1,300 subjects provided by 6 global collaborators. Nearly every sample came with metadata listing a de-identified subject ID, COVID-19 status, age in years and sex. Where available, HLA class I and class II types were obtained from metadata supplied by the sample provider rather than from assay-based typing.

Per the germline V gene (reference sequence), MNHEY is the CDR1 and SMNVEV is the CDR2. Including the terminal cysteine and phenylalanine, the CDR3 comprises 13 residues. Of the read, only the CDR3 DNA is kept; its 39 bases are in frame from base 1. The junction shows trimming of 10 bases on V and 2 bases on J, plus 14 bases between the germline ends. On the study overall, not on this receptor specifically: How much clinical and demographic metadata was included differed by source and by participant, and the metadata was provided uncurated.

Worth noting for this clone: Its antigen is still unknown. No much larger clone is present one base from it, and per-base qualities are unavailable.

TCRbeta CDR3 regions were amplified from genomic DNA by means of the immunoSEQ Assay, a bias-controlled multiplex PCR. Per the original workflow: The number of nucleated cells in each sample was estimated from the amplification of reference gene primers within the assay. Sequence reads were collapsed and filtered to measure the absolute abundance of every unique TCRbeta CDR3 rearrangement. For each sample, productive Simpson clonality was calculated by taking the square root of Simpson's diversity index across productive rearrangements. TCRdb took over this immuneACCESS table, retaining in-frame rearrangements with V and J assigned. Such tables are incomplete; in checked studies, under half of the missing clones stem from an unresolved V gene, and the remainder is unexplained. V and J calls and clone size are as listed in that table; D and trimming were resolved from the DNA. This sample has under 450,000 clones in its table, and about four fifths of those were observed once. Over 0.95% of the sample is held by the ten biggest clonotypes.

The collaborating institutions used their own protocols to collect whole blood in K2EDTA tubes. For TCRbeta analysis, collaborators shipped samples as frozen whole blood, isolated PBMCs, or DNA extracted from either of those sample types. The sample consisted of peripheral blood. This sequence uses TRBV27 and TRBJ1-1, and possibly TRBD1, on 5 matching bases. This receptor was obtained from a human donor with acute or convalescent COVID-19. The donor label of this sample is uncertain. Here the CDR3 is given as CATSSRVNTEAFF. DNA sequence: TGTGCCACCTCCAGCAGGGTAAACACTGAAGCTTTCTTT.